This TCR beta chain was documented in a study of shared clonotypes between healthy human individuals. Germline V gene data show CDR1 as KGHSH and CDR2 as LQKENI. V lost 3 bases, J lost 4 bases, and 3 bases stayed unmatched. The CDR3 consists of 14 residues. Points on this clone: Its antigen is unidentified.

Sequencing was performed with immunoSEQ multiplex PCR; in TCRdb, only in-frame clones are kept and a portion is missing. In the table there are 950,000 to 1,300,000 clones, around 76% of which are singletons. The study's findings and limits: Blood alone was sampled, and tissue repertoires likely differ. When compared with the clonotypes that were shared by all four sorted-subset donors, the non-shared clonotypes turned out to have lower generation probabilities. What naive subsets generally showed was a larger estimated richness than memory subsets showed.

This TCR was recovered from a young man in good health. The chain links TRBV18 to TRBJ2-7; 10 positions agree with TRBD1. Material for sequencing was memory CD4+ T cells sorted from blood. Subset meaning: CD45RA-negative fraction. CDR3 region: CASSPTGGEYEQYF. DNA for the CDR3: TGTGCCAGCTCACCGACAGGGGGCGAATACGAGCAGTACTTC. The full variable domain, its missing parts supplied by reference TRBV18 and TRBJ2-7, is NAGVMQNPRHLVRRRGQEARLRCSPMKGHSHVYWYRQLPEEGLKFMVYLQKENIIDESGMPKERFSAEFPKEGPSILRIQQVVRGDSAAYFCASSPTGGEYEQYFGPGTRLTVT.